This T cell receptor beta chain was identified during a study of CD8+ T cells in alopecia areata (dated by TCRdb to the late 2010s). Turning to the overall study: Treated patients were enrolled in an open-label pilot trial of oral tofacitinib at 5 to 10 mg twice daily for moderate-to-severe alopecia areata. Clonality in the scalp was compared among normal scalp (n=4), patchy alopecia areata scalp (n=8), and alopecia totalis/universalis scalp (n=8). RNA came from the PAXgene miRNA kit for fixed scalp, the miRNeasy kit for PBMCs, and the RNeasy kit for mouse skin. On the human side, TCRbeta sequencing was run on scalp tissue and on sorted CD4+ and CD8+ peripheral blood T cells from healthy controls and from alopecia areata patients with either patchy or totalis/universalis disease. In both human patients and the C3H/HeJ mouse model, the study applied high-throughput TCRbeta sequencing to look at T cell clonal expansion in alopecia areata. Patients received tofacitinib for 6 to 18 months and were then followed off drug for 6 months to check for delayed response and recurrence. TCRbeta CDR3 regions were amplified by immunoSEQ multiplex PCR using 35 Vbeta forward and 13 Jbeta reverse primers. Biopsies were taken from tofacitinib-treated patients at baseline and again at 4 and 24 weeks into treatment, and several of those patients also had a later scalp biopsy. In treated patients, disease severity was measured using the SALT score, which gives the percentage of scalp surface area affected. What the research found in general, with its limitations: Compared with normal scalp, lesional scalp had higher clonality and more expanded CD8+ clones, particularly in alopecia totalis/universalis, a pattern that suggests antigenic drive. The treated cohort was small, with a single nonresponder, so links between baseline CD8+ expansion and response need larger studies. Many expanded lesional clones were found to persist in scalp and blood during tofacitinib treatment, and relapse after treatment cessation may be partly explained by this persistence. TCR sequences shared between patients were less clear than in mice, possibly partly because of HLA diversity in the patient population. Tofacitinib significantly decreased scalp clonality and the number of expanded CD8+ clones among the top 100 scalp clones. Resident alphabeta T cells in normal human skin are also sequenced, complicating scalp TCR repertoire analysis, unlike mouse skin dominated by gammadelta T cells.

Preparation of the library involved the immunoSEQ multiplex PCR assay. RNA was extracted from all samples and reverse transcribed into cDNA, which served as template for TCR sequencing. SuperScript III was used for first-strand cDNA synthesis, primed with a 2:1 mix of oligo-dT and random hexamers. A synthetic immune receptor repertoire was used to measure amplification bias, and any remaining bias was corrected computationally. The original methods were these. Raw reads were preprocessed to remove errors, and CDR3 was defined by IMGT conventions from the conserved cysteine to phenylalanine. Clonality was computed by normalizing Shannon entropy by log2 of the number of productive unique TCRs and subtracting the result from 1. Whether scalp clones were CD4 or CD8 was inferred by matching scalp TCRbeta sequences against CD4 and CD8 repertoires sorted from blood. Held by TCRdb, this immuneACCESS table contains in-frame sequences only and omits some clones. Under half of the omission traces to an unresolved V gene where checked; the cause of the rest is unknown. V, J and clone size are those of that table, while D and trimming were read from the DNA. This sample comprises about 270,000 clones, roughly 60% of them detected only once. The ten largest clonotypes hold about 0.9% of the sample.

The CDR3 contains 13 residues, cysteine and phenylalanine counted. Of the read, only the CDR3 DNA is kept; its 39 bases are in frame from base 1. V sheds 0 bases and J sheds 7 bases, leaving 11 bases between their ends. CDR1 and CDR2, looked up from the germline V gene, are SQVTM and ANQGSEA. On this clone itself: There is no known antigen for this receptor. No qualities accompany the bases; no much larger clone lies one base away.

The intended sense of this specimen's treatment or condition label: oral pan-JAK inhibitor, 5-10 mg twice daily. Peripheral blood and lesional scalp punch biopsies were obtained from patients with alopecia areata. PBMCs were separated by density centrifugation and stained for CD3, CD4 and CD8, after which CD4+ and CD8+ T cells were sorted on a FACSAria. Sequencing was performed on CD4+ T cells sorted from blood, taken at approximately week 51, from a patient treated with tofacitinib. The receptor's source is a human donor with alopecia areata. The rearrangement combines TRBV29-1 with TRBJ2-3; the D gene is possibly TRBD2, with 6 bases matching. CDR3 loop: CSVEEGTSNTQYF. The sequenced DNA: TGCAGCGTTGAAGAGGGGACTTCCAATACGCAGTATTTT.